The sequence of this T cell receptor (beta chain) was determined in a study of cytomegalovirus exposure and HLA in healthy donors. This clone was counted between two and nine times. Primers: 60 Vbeta forward and 13 Jbeta reverse. The protocol was immunoSEQ multiplex PCR, while the TCRdb copy is restricted to in-frame clones and leaves out a portion. The data hold tens of thousands of clones, with about 60% observed a single time. CDR1 and CDR2 (germline): SGHRS, YFSETQ. There are 15 residues in the CDR3. V was clipped by 0 bases and J by 6 bases; unmatched bases: 7. Sequencing was done on a sample of PBMCs. The receptor was isolated from a middle-aged woman in good health and CMV-seropositive. V usage is TRBV5-1 and J usage is TRBJ2-7; the match to TRBD1 covers 9 bases. The CDR3 sequence: CASSLAGQGYGEQYF. CDR3 bases: TGCGCCAGCAGCTTGGCGGGACAGGGATATGGCGAGCAGTACTTC.